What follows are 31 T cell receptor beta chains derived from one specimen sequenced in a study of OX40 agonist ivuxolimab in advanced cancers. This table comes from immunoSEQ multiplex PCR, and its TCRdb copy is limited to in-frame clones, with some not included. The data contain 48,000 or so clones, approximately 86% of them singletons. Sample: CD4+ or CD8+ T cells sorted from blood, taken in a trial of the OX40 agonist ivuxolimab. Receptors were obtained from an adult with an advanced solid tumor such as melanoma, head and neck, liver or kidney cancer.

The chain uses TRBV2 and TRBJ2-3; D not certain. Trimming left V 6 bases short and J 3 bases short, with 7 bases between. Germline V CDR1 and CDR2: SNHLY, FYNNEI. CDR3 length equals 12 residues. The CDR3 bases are TGTGCCAGCAGCGAGTCAACAGATACGCAGTATTTT. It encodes CASSESTDTQYF.

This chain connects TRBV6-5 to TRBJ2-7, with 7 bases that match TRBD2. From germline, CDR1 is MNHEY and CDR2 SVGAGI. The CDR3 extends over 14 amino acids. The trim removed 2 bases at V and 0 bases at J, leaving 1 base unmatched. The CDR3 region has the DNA TGTGCCAGCAGTTACGGCGGGGGCTCCTACGAGCAGTACTTC. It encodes CASSYGGGSYEQYF.

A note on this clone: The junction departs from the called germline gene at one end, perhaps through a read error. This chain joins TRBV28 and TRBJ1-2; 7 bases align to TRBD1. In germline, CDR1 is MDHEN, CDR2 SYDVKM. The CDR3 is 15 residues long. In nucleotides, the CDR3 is TGTGCCAACAGTTCCCCAGGGGGAGCTAACTATGGCTACACCTTC. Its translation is CANSSPGGANYGYTF.

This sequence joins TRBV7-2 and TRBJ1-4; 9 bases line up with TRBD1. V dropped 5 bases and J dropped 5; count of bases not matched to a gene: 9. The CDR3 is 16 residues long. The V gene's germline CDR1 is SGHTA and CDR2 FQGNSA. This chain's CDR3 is CASSRSMTGGNEKLFF. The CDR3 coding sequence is TGTGCCAGCAGCCGATCTATGACAGGGGGAAATGAAAAACTGTTTTTT.

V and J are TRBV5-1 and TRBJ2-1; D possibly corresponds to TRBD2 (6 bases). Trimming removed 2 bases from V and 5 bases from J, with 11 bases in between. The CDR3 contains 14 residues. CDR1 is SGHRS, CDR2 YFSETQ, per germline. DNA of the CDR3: TGCGCCAGCAGCTTCGCGGGGACGAACAATGAGCAGTTCTTC. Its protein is CASSFAGTNNEQFF.

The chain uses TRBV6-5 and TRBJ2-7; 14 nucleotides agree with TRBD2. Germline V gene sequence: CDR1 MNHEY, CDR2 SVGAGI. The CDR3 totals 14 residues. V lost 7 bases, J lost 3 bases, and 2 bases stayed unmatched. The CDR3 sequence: CASIGTSGGYEQYF. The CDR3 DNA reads TGTGCCAGCATCGGGACTAGCGGGGGCTACGAGCAGTACTTC.

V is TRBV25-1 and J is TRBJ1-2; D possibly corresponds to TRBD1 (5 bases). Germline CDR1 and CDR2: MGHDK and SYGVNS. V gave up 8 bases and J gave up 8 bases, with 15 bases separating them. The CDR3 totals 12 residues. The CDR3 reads CASRHPGHGYTF. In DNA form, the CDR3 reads TGTGCCAGCCGCCATCCAGGGCACGGCTACACCTTC.

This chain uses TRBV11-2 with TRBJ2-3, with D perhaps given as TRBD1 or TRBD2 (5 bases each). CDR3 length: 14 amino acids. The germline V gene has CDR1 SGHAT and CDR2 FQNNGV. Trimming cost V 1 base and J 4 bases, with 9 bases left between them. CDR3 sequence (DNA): TGTGCCAGCAGCTTAGGGGACCAGGCAGATACGCAGTATTTT. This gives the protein CASSLGDQADTQYF.

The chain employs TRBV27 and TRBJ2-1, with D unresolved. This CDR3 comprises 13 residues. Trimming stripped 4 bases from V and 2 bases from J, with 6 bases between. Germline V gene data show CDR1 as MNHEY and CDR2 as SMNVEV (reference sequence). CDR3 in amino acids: CASSSPAYNEQFF. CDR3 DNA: TGTGCCAGCAGTTCTCCTGCCTACAATGAGCAGTTCTTC.

CDR3 DNA: TGTGCCAGCTCACCTCCAGCGGGGGGCGACACAGATACGCAGTATTTT. Translation gives CASSPPAGGDTDTQYF. The chain uses TRBV18 and TRBJ2-3; 9 nucleotides agree with TRBD2. The germline CDR1 and CDR2 sequences are KGHSH and LQKENI. Germline trimming cut 3 bases from V and 2 bases from J; bases unmatched to any gene: 6. This CDR3 is 16 amino acids long.

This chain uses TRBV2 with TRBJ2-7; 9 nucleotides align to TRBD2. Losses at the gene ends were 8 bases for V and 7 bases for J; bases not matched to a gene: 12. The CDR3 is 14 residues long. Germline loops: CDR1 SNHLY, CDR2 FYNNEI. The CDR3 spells CASRTPAGGREQYF. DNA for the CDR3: TGTGCCAGCCGAACCCCTGCGGGGGGGAGGGAGCAGTACTTC.

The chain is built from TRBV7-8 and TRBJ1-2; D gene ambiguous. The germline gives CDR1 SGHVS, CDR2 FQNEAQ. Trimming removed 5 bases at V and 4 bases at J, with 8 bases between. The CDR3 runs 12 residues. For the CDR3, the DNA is TGTGCCAGCAGCATCAACAGCTATGGCTACACCTTC. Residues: CASSINSYGYTF.

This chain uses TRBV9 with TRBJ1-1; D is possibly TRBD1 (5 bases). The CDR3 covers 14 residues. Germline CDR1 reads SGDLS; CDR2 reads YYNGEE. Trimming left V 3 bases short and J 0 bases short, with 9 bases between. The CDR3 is CASSAGHLNTEAFF. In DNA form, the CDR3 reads TGTGCCAGCAGCGCCGGACACTTGAACACTGAAGCTTTCTTT.

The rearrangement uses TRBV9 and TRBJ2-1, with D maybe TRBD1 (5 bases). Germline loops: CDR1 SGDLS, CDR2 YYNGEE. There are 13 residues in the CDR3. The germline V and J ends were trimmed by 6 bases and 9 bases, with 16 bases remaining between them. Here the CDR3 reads CASNRQPNGEQFF. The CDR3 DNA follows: TGTGCCAGCAACCGACAGCCTAACGGTGAGCAGTTCTTC.

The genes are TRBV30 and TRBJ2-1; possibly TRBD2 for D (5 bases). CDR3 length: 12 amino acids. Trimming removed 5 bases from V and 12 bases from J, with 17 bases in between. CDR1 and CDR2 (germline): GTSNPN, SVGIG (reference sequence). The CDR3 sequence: CAWGLRRSGQFF. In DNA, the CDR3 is TGTGCCTGGGGTCTCCGGAGGAGCGGGCAGTTCTTC.

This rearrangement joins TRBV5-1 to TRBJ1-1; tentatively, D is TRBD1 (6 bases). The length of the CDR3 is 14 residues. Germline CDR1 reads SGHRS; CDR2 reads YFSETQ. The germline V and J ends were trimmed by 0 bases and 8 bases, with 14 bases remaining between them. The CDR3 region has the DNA TGCGCCAGCAGCTTGGTTGGGCAAGGGGGGGAAGCTTTCTTT. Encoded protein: CASSLVGQGGEAFF.

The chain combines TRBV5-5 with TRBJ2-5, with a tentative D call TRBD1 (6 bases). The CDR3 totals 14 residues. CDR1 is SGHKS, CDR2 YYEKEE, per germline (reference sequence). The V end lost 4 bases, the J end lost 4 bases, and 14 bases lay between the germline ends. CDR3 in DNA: TGTGCCAGCAGCATCGACAGGTGGGCAGAGACCCAGTACTTC. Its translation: CASSIDRWAETQYF.

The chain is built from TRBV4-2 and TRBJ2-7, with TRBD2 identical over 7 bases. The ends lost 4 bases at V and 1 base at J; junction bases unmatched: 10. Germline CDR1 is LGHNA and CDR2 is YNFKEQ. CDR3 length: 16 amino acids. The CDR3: CASSPDSAGSSYEQYF. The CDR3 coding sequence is TGTGCCAGCAGCCCAGACTCAGCGGGGTCTTCCTACGAGCAGTACTTC.

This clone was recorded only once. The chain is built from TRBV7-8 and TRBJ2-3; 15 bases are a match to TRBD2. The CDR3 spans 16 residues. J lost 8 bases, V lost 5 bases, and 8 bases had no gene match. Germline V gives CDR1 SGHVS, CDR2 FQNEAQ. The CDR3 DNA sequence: TGTGCCAGCAGCCCGGGACTAGCGGGAGGAGGGGGTACGCAGTATTTT. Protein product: CASSPGLAGGGGTQYF.

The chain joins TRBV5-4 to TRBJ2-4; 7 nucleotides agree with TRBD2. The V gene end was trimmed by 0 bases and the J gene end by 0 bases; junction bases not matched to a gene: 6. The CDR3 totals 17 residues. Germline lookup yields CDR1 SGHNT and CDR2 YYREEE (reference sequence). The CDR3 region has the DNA TGTGCCAGCAGCTTGGCCCGGCTAGCGGCAGCCAAAAACATTCAGTACTTC. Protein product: CASSLARLAAAKNIQYF.

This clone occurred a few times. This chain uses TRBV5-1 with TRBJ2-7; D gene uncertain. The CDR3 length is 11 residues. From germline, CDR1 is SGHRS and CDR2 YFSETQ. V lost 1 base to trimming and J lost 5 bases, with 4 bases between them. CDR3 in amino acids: CASSLLDEQYF. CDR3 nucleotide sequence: TGCGCCAGCAGCTTGCTGGACGAGCAGTACTTC.

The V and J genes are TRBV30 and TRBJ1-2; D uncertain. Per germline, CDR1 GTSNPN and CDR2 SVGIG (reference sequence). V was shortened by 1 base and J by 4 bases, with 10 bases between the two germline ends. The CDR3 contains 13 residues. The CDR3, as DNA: TGTGCCTGGAGTGCCCAACCCCTCTATGGCTACACCTTC. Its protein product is CAWSAQPLYGYTF.

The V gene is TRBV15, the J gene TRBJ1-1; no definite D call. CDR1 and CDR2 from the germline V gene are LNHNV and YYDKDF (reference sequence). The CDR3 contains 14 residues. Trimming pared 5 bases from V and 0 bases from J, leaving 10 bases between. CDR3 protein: CATSRDPMNTEAFF. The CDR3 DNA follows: TGTGCCACCAGCCGGGATCCCATGAACACTGAAGCTTTCTTT.

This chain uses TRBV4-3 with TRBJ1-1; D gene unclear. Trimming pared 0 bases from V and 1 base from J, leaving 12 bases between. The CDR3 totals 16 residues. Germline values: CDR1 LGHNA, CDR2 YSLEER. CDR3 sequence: CASSQDRSRKNTEAFF. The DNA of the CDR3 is TGCGCCAGCAGCCAAGATCGGAGCCGCAAGAACACTGAAGCTTTCTTT.

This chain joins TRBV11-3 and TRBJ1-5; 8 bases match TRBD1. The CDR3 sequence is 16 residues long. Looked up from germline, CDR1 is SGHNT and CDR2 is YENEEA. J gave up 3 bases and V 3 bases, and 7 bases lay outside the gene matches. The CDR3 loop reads CASSFRVTGDNQPQHF. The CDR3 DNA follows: TGTGCCAGCAGCTTCCGGGTGACAGGGGACAATCAGCCCCAGCATTTT. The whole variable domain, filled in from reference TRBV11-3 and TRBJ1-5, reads EAGVVQSPRYKIIEKKQPVAFWCNPISGHNTLYWYLQNLGQGPELLIRYENEEAVDDSQLPKDRFSAERLKGVDSTLKIQPAELGDSAVYLCASSFRVTGDNQPQHFGDGTRLSIL.

CDR3 nucleotide sequence: TGTGCCAGCAGCTTAAAAGGCAGAACCTACGAGCAGTACTTC. This gives the protein CASSLKGRTYEQYF. The chain has TRBV7-2 and TRBJ2-7; no reliable D call. Between the trimmed V and J ends, which lost 2 bases and 2 bases, there was a span of 10 bases. The CDR3 runs 14 residues. Germline V gives CDR1 SGHTA, CDR2 FQGNSA.

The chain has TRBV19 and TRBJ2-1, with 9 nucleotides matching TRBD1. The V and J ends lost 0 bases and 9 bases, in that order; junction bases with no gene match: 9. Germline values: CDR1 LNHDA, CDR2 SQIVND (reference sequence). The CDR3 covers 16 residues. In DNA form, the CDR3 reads TGTGCCAGTAGTATAGACCCTAGAGACAGGGGGGCTGAGCAGTTCTTC. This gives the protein CASSIDPRDRGAEQFF.

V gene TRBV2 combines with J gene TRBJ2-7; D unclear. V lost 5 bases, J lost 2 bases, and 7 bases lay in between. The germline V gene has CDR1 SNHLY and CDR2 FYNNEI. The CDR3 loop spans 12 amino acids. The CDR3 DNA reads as TGTGCCAGCAGTCCTTCCCCCTACGAGCAGTACTTC. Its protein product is CASSPSPYEQYF.

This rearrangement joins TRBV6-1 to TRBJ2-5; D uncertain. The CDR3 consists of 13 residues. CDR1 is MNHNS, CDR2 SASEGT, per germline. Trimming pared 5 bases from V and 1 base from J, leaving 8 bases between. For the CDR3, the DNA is TGTGCCAGCAGTTTCAGGCCCCAAGAGACCCAGTACTTC. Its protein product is CASSFRPQETQYF.

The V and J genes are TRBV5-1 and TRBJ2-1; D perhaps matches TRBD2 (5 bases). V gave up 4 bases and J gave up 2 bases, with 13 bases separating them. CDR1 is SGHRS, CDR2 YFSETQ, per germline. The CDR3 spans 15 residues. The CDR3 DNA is TGCGCCAGCAGCAATTCCGGGGAACCCTACAATGAGCAGTTCTTC. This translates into CASSNSGEPYNEQFF.

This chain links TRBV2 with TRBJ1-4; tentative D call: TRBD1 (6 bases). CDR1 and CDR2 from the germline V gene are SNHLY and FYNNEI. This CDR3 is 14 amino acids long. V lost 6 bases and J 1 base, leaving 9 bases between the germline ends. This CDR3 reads CASRLQGTNEKLFF. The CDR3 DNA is TGTGCCAGCAGATTACAGGGAACTAATGAAAAACTGTTTTTT.